Each of the 20 T cell receptor beta chains below was sequenced from the same sample in a study of blood T cell repertoires in COVID-19. Sequencing used immunoSEQ multiplex PCR; TCRdb keeps in-frame clones, though not all of them. The repertoire holds 150,000 to 190,000 clones, approximately 85% seen once, with less than 10% in the top ten. Material for sequencing was peripheral blood. Receptors were obtained from a woman aged 55 to 70 with COVID-19, enrolled during active disease.

The chain has TRBV14 and TRBJ2-1; tentative D call: TRBD2 (5 bases). V lost 5 bases and J lost 2, with 13 bases in between. CDR3 length: 15 residues. CDR1 and CDR2 from the germline V gene are SGHDN and FVKESK. CDR3 in DNA: TGTGCCAGCAGCTTTTATGGACTGACCTACAATGAGCAGTTCTTC. Translated: CASSFYGLTYNEQFF. The full variable domain, its missing parts supplied by reference TRBV14 and TRBJ2-1, is EAGVTQFPSHSVIEKGQTVTLRCDPISGHDNLYWYRRVMGKEIKFLLHFVKESKQDESGMPNNRFLAERTGGTYSTLKVQPAELEDSGVYFCASSFYGLTYNEQFFGPGTRLTVL.

This sequence joins TRBV5-1 and TRBJ1-4, with D unresolved. The CDR3 extends over 15 amino acids. Germline V lookup: CDR1 SGHRS, CDR2 YFSETQ. Trimming left V 2 bases short and J 0 bases short, with 8 bases between. DNA of the CDR3: TGCGCCAGCAGCTTTCTTCCCGCAACTAATGAAAAACTGTTTTTT. Translating gives CASSFLPATNEKLFF.

The chain uses TRBV3-1 (or the pseudogene TRBV3-2) and TRBJ1-5, with D uncertain. Germline loops: CDR1 LGHDT, CDR2 YNNKEL (reference sequence). The CDR3 consists of 13 residues. V was trimmed by 1 base and J by 8 bases, leaving 9 bases between them. The CDR3 region is CASSQGRAKPQHF. CDR3 in DNA: TGTGCCAGCAGCCAAGGGAGGGCCAAGCCCCAGCATTTT.

CDR3 DNA: TGTGCCATCGCCGGGACAGGGGCTGGGGGCTACACCTTC. It codes for CAIAGTGAGGYTF. V gene TRBV10-3 combines with J gene TRBJ1-2, with 10 bases lining up with TRBD1. CDR3 size: 13 residues. CDR1 and CDR2 (germline): ENHRY, SYGVKD. Losses at the gene ends were 8 bases for V and 8 bases for J; bases not matched to a gene: 8.

The chain carries TRBV18 and TRBJ2-6; the match to TRBD1 covers 8 bases. Germline CDR1 KGHSH, CDR2 LQKENI. With 5 bases clipped from V and 0 bases from J, the junction kept 9 bases outside the gene matches. The CDR3 is made up of 18 amino acids. The CDR3: CASSSRQGSLSGANVLTF. Written as DNA, the CDR3 is TGTGCCAGCTCATCACGACAGGGGAGCCTCTCTGGGGCCAACGTCCTGACTTTC.

The chain links TRBV27 to TRBJ1-2; D is uncertain. The CDR3 is 15 amino acids. Germline CDR1 reads MNHEY; CDR2 reads SMNVEV (reference sequence). Trimming took 2 bases from V and 8 from J, leaving 18 bases between them. DNA of the CDR3: TGTGCCAGCAGTTTACGCTGGAGCCTCATTAGCGGCTACACCTTC. Amino acids: CASSLRWSLISGYTF.

J is TRBJ1-6 and V is TRBV11-2; the match to TRBD1 covers 7 bases. The CDR3 is 15 residues long. The germline V gene encodes CDR1 SGHAT and CDR2 FQNNGV. The V and J ends lost 4 bases and 9 bases, in that order; junction bases with no gene match: 9. The CDR3 nucleotides read TGTGCCAGCAGCTCCCACACAGGGGTACGTTCACCCCTCCACTTT. It translates to CASSSHTGVRSPLHF.

The J gene is TRBJ1-1, the V gene TRBV5-1, with 9 bases aligning to TRBD1. V shed 4 bases and J 3 bases; nucleotides not matched to a gene: 10. Germline V gene sequence: CDR1 SGHRS, CDR2 YFSETQ. The CDR3 has 16 residues. CDR3 in DNA: TGCGCCAGCAGCCTTGGGACAGGGACCTCGGACACTGAAGCTTTCTTT. Its translation: CASSLGTGTSDTEAFF. Variable domain in full (rest from reference TRBV5-1 and TRBJ1-1): KAGVTQTPRYLIKTRGQQVTLSCSPISGHRSVSWYQQTPGQGLQFLFEYFSETQRNKGNFPGRFSGRQFSNSRSEMNVSTLELGDSALYLCASSLGTGTSDTEAFFGQGTRLTVV.

V is TRBV9 and J is TRBJ2-1, with TRBD2 matching over 9 bases. This CDR3 is built from 16 residues. Germline V gene sequence: CDR1 SGDLS, CDR2 YYNGEE. V lost 3 bases to trimming and J lost 8 bases; unmatched junction nucleotides: 12. CDR3 residues: CASSEPGTSHPDEQFF. CDR3 sequence (DNA): TGTGCCAGCAGCGAGCCCGGGACTAGCCACCCCGATGAGCAGTTCTTC.

This clone was counted between two and nine times. DNA for the CDR3: TGTGCCAGCAGTGATTACAGCAACTCTGGAAACACCATATATTTT. Translated: CASSDYSNSGNTIYF. The chain is built from TRBV6-1 and TRBJ1-3; D is ambiguous. Germline V gives CDR1 MNHNS, CDR2 SASEGT. V lost 3 bases and J 0 bases, leaving 9 bases between the germline ends. CDR3 size: 15 residues.

The V and J genes are TRBV11-2 and TRBJ2-3, with 10 bases matching TRBD2. The germline gives CDR1 SGHAT, CDR2 FQNNGV. J gave up 0 bases and V 3 bases, and 6 bases lay outside the gene matches. The CDR3 length is 17 residues. The CDR3 protein is CASSFRTSGSSTDTQYF. The DNA of the CDR3 is TGTGCCAGCAGCTTCCGGACTAGCGGATCCAGCACAGATACGCAGTATTTT. The full variable domain, in which reference TRBV11-2 and TRBJ2-3 provide the parts outside the CDR3, is EAGVAQSPRYKIIEKRQSVAFWCNPISGHATLYWYQQILGQGPKLLIQFQNNGVVDDSQLPKDRFSAERLKGVDSTLKIQPAKLEDSAVYLCASSFRTSGSSTDTQYFGPGTRLTVL.

By sample fraction, this clone is medium-sized. J is TRBJ2-7 and V is TRBV19; 12 bases line up with TRBD2. The CDR3 consists of 17 residues. Trimming removed 5 bases from V and 7 bases from J; junction bases left unmatched: 15. Germline V lookup: CDR1 LNHDA, CDR2 SQIVND (reference sequence). The CDR3 reads CASSPQPASGRASEQYF. DNA for the CDR3: TGTGCCAGTAGTCCACAGCCCGCTAGCGGGAGGGCCAGTGAGCAGTACTTC.

Here the CDR3 DNA reads TGTGCCAGCAGCTTAGTAGCTCCCCGCACAGGGTATATTTATGGCTACACCTTC. It yields the protein CASSLVAPRTGYIYGYTF. This chain uses TRBV7-6 with TRBJ1-2, with D possibly being TRBD1 (6 bases). The CDR3 totals 18 residues. Germline V CDR1 and CDR2: SGHVS, FNYEAQ. Trimming removed 1 base from V and 5 bases from J, with 23 bases in between.

The chain couples TRBV18 to TRBJ2-1; TRBD1 aligns across 9 bases. Germline trimming cut 2 bases from V and 4 bases from J; bases unmatched to any gene: 9. Looked up from germline, CDR1 is KGHSH and CDR2 is LQKENI. The CDR3 has 17 residues. The CDR3 bases are TGTGCCAGCTCACCATTCGGACAGGGGCTCTCGTACAATGAGCAGTTCTTC. Residues: CASSPFGQGLSYNEQFF. Drawing the rest from reference TRBV18 and TRBJ2-1, the complete variable domain is NAGVMQNPRHLVRRRGQEARLRCSPMKGHSHVYWYRQLPEEGLKFMVYLQKENIIDESGMPKERFSAEFPKEGPSILRIQQVVRGDSAAYFCASSPFGQGLSYNEQFFGPGTRLTVL.

The chain joins TRBV10-3 to TRBJ2-7, with TRBD2 identical over 7 bases. After removal of 4 bases from V and 7 bases from J, the junction contained 4 bases not matched to a gene. This CDR3 region has 12 residues. Germline lookup yields CDR1 ENHRY and CDR2 SYGVKD. For the CDR3, the DNA is TGTGCCATCAGTGGGGGGGGTCTGGAGCAGTACTTC. Protein: CAISGGGLEQYF.

The CDR3 protein is CASSLEQGAVGNTIYF. The CDR3 nucleotides read TGCGCCAGCAGCTTGGAACAGGGGGCTGTTGGAAACACCATATATTTT. This sequence joins TRBV5-1 and TRBJ1-3; the match to TRBD1 covers 9 bases. Germline CDR1 SGHRS, CDR2 YFSETQ. V lost 0 bases and J lost 3; bases outside the gene matches: 4. CDR3 size: 16 residues. Supplemented by reference TRBV5-1 and TRBJ1-3, the full variable domain reads KAGVTQTPRYLIKTRGQQVTLSCSPISGHRSVSWYQQTPGQGLQFLFEYFSETQRNKGNFPGRFSGRQFSNSRSEMNVSTLELGDSALYLCASSLEQGAVGNTIYFGEGSWLTVV.

This rearrangement joins TRBV3-1 (or the pseudogene TRBV3-2) to TRBJ2-5; D may be TRBD2 (5 bases). The CDR3 has 11 amino acids. V dropped 4 bases and J dropped 5 bases, with 5 bases sitting between them. Germline values: CDR1 LGHDT, CDR2 YNNKEL (reference sequence). This CDR3 reads CASSPGETQYF. CDR3 DNA: TGTGCCAGCAGCCCGGGGGAGACCCAGTACTTC.

This clone occurred once. The gene calls are TRBV9 and TRBJ2-7; TRBD2 matches 10 bases. V lost 3 bases, J lost 0 bases, and 12 bases stayed unmatched. The V gene's germline CDR1 is SGDLS and CDR2 YYNGEE. CDR3 length: 18 amino acids. The CDR3 loop is CASSALAGAEPGSYEQYF. The CDR3 region has the DNA TGTGCCAGCAGCGCGCTAGCGGGAGCCGAACCCGGCTCCTACGAGCAGTACTTC.

V is TRBV21-1 and J is TRBJ2-6; the D call TRBD1 from the table was never checked on the DNA. TRBV21-1 is a documented pseudogene. The CDR3 loop spans 17 amino acids. Here the CDR3 reads CASSKRKTATGANVLTF. The CDR3 nucleotides read TGTGCCAGCAGCAAACGGAAGACAGCAACTGGGGCCAACGTCCTGACTTTC.

The chain is built from TRBV10-3 and TRBJ2-5; perhaps TRBD1 as D (8 bases). Germline V gene data show CDR1 as ENHRY and CDR2 as SYGVKD. This CDR3 has 13 amino acids. V dropped 10 bases and J dropped 5 bases, with 17 bases sitting between them. In DNA, the CDR3 is TGTGCCAGCGGGACAGGACTAGTGGAGACCCAGTACTTC. Translating gives CASGTGLVETQYF.